The 22 T cell receptor beta chains listed next were all sequenced from one sample in a study of T cells in Graves' hyperthyroidism and ophthalmopathy. Template material for amplifying TCR beta CDR3 regions consisted of RNA transcripts. The HTBI primer set drove a first-round RT-PCR of the TCR CDR3. TCRdb re-called the multiplex PCR reads through MiXCR, storing one row per CDR3 protein. The sample yields about 600,000 distinct CDR3 sequences, 12% to 15% seen once. Material for sequencing was blood. The receptors were gathered from a woman younger than 30 with Graves' ophthalmopathy.

This clonotype has just a few counts. The chain recombines TRBV9 with TRBJ2-7; 7 bases align to TRBD1. Germline trimming cut 0 bases from V and 6 bases from J; bases unmatched to any gene: 12. This CDR3 is built from 16 residues. CDR1 is SGDLS, CDR2 YYNGEE, per germline. CDR3 bases: TGTGCCAGCAGCGTAGGAGGGACAGTTCTATGGGGCGAGCAGTACTTC. Its protein is CASSVGGTVLWGEQYF.

This clonotype was counted a few times. The V gene is TRBV4-3, the J gene TRBJ2-6; D is undetermined. This CDR3 comprises 14 residues. From germline, CDR1 is LGHNA and CDR2 YSLEER. V gave up 0 bases and J gave up 8 bases, with 8 bases separating them. CDR3 coding DNA: TGCGCCAGCAGCCAAGATCTAGGGACCAACGTCCTGACTTTC. This translates into CASSQDLGTNVLTF.

This clonotype was found a few times. The CDR3 DNA reads as TGTGCCAGCAGCGCATATGCGGGGGAAAAACTGTTTTTT. This codes for CASSAYAGEKLFF. J is TRBJ1-4 and V is TRBV9; no clear D gene. Per the germline V gene, CDR1 is SGDLS and CDR2 is YYNGEE. Trimming took off 3 bases at V and 8 bases at J, with 11 bases between the two ends. The CDR3 spans 13 residues.

The V gene is TRBV2, the J gene TRBJ2-7; TRBD2 agrees at 10 bases. Germline trimming cut 3 bases from V and 12 bases from J; bases unmatched to any gene: 8. Germline V gives CDR1 SNHLY, CDR2 FYNNEI. CDR3 length: 13 residues. CDR3 amino acids: CASSDGSGRLPYF. CDR3 sequence (DNA): TGTGCCAGCAGTGACGGTAGCGGGAGGTTGCCGTACTTC.

The rearrangement links TRBV19 to TRBJ2-3; maybe TRBD2 (5 bases). V was clipped by 6 bases and J by 4 bases, with 17 bases between them. The length of the CDR3 is 15 residues. The germline V gene encodes CDR1 LNHDA and CDR2 SQIVND (reference sequence). The CDR3 spells CASSRTQVGADTQYF. CDR3 bases: TGTGCCAGTAGCCGCACCCAGGTCGGGGCAGATACGCAGTATTTT.

This clonotype was detected a few times. The V and J genes are TRBV19 and TRBJ2-3; a possible D gene is TRBD1 (5 bases). The CDR3 has 13 residues. V shed 7 bases and J shed 5 bases, with 13 bases lying between them. Germline V gives CDR1 LNHDA, CDR2 SQIVND (reference sequence). The CDR3: CASTRVPGDTQYF. In nucleotides, the CDR3 is TGTGCCAGTACCAGGGTTCCAGGAGATACGCAGTATTTT.

This clonotype showed up many times. The chain joins TRBV2 to TRBJ2-7; 12 bases align to TRBD2. V lost 3 bases and J lost 5; bases outside the gene matches: 5. CDR3 length: 15 residues. Germline CDR1 SNHLY, CDR2 FYNNEI. CDR3 DNA sequence: TGTGCCAGCAGTGAGGGCACTAGCGGGAGGAACGAGCAGTACTTC. Translation: CASSEGTSGRNEQYF.

This clonotype has a handful of counts. V usage is TRBV20-1 and J usage is TRBJ2-4, with D tentatively TRBD1 (6 bases). The length of the CDR3 is 14 residues. V dropped 5 bases and J dropped 7 bases, with 18 bases sitting between them. From germline, CDR1 is DFQATT and CDR2 SNEGSKA (reference sequence). The CDR3 DNA follows: TGCAGTGCTTTCTGGACACCTGGGGGCAACATTCAGTACTTC. Residues: CSAFWTPGGNIQYF.

As concerns this clonotype: Since a much larger clone is just one base distant, this may be a read error. The V call is TRBV7-3, the J call TRBJ1-6, with D possibly being TRBD1 (5 bases). CDR3 length: 15 amino acids. V gave up 2 bases and J gave up 6 bases, with 11 bases separating them. Looked up from germline, CDR1 is SGHTA and CDR2 is FQGTGA. CDR3 DNA: TGTGCCAGCAGCTTAGGGACGACTGGTAATTCACCCCTCCACTTT. This codes for CASSLGTTGNSPLHF.

This clonotype has just a few counts. The chain is built from TRBV5-1 and TRBJ1-1, with 10 bases identical to TRBD1. This CDR3 is 15 amino acids long. The ends lost 4 bases at V and 3 bases at J; junction bases unmatched: 6. Germline CDR1 SGHRS, CDR2 YFSETQ. The CDR3 protein is CASSPWTGGDTEAFF. The CDR3 bases are TGCGCCAGCAGCCCCTGGACAGGGGGGGACACTGAAGCTTTCTTT.

The table lists this clonotype with many counts. The rearrangement links TRBV7-9 to TRBJ2-5; TRBD1 aligns across 10 bases. Germline CDR1 reads SEHNR; CDR2 reads FQNEAQ (reference sequence). There are 21 residues in the CDR3. With 0 bases clipped from V and 1 base from J, the junction kept 17 bases outside the gene matches. CDR3 loop: CASSLAIQGDRGRPPQETQYF. The CDR3 DNA reads TGTGCCAGCAGCTTAGCAATACAGGGAGACAGGGGGCGGCCTCCCCAAGAGACCCAGTACTTC.

This clonotype was found many times. The V and J genes are TRBV6-2 or TRBV6-3 and TRBJ1-2; D may be TRBD1 (5 bases). Germline CDR1 reads MNHEY; CDR2 reads SVGEGT. CDR3 length equals 13 residues. Trimming stripped 4 bases from V and 3 bases from J, with 9 bases between. CDR3 loop: CASSSTGHYGYTF. In nucleotides, the CDR3 is TGTGCCAGCAGTTCCACGGGACACTATGGCTACACCTTC.

The chain joins TRBV5-6 to TRBJ1-4; a weak D match, TRBD1 (5 bases). The germline gives CDR1 SGHDT, CDR2 YYEEEE. The V gene lost 4 bases and the J gene lost 5 bases, with 18 bases spanning the gap. The CDR3 loop spans 16 amino acids. The CDR3 coding sequence is TGTGCCAGCAGCGGCGGGACCCTCCTAAGGAATGAAAAACTGTTTTTT. Translated, it gives CASSGGTLLRNEKLFF.

This clonotype has at least ten counts. This sequence joins TRBV5-1 and TRBJ1-1; 7 bases match TRBD1. CDR3 size: 14 residues. Trimming cost V 8 bases and J 4 bases; bases outside gene matches: 11. The germline V gene encodes CDR1 SGHRS and CDR2 YFSETQ. The CDR3 sequence: CASGLGTDLTEAFF. The CDR3 nucleotides are TGCGCCAGTGGACTCGGGACAGACCTCACTGAAGCTTTCTTT. The whole variable domain, remainder taken from reference TRBV5-1 and TRBJ1-1, is KAGVTQTPRYLIKTRGQQVTLSCSPISGHRSVSWYQQTPGQGLQFLFEYFSETQRNKGNFPGRFSGRQFSNSRSEMNVSTLELGDSALYLCASGLGTDLTEAFFGQGTRLTVV.

As to this clonotype: A much larger clone sits a single nucleotide away, making a read error possible. J is TRBJ1-5 and V is TRBV3-1, with D tentatively TRBD1 (5 bases). V shed 7 bases and J shed 6 bases, with 13 bases lying between them. Germline values: CDR1 LGHDT, CDR2 YNNKEL (reference sequence). The CDR3 covers 13 residues. The CDR3 bases are TGTGCCAGCAACCTAGGGGAGAGTCAGCCCCAGCATTTT. It translates to CASNLGESQPQHF.

This chain connects TRBV7-3 to TRBJ2-5; 10 positions match TRBD2. J was trimmed by 5 bases and V by 5 bases; bases with no gene match: 14. The CDR3 loop spans 17 amino acids. Germline V gene sequence: CDR1 SGHTA, CDR2 FQGTGA. For the CDR3, the DNA is TGTGCCAGCAGCCGAGGACTAGCGGCCTCTTGGGGGGAGACCCAGTACTTC. Its translation: CASSRGLAASWGETQYF. The whole variable domain, filled in from reference TRBV7-3 and TRBJ2-5, reads GAGVSQTPSNKVTEKGKYVELRCDPISGHTALYWYRQSLGQGPEFLIYFQGTGAADDSGLPNDRFFAVRPEGSVSTLKIQRTERGDSAVYLCASSRGLAASWGETQYFGPGTRLLVL.

This clonotype was found many times. J is TRBJ1-6 and V is TRBV6-5; D call uncertain. Germline CDR1 and CDR2: MNHEY and SVGAGI. The CDR3 runs to 16 residues. V was trimmed by 2 bases and J by 1 base, leaving 9 bases between them. The CDR3 region has the DNA TGTGCCAGCAGTTACAGGGTTGGGTCCTATAATTCACCCCTCCACTTT. Protein sequence: CASSYRVGSYNSPLHF.

This clonotype showed up many times. The rearrangement joins TRBV28 to TRBJ2-6; D possibly corresponds to TRBD1 (6 bases). Trimming left V 5 bases short and J 2 bases short, with 10 bases between. Germline CDR1 reads MDHEN; CDR2 reads SYDVKM. The CDR3 sequence is 15 residues long. CDR3 loop: CASSPPGAGANVLTF. The DNA of the CDR3 is TGTGCCAGCAGTCCACCAGGGGCTGGGGCCAACGTCCTGACTTTC.

This clonotype was counted only a few times. This sequence joins TRBV2 and TRBJ1-2; possibly TRBD1 for D (5 bases). Germline V gives CDR1 SNHLY, CDR2 FYNNEI. CDR3 length: 13 residues. V was pared by 8 bases and J by 9 bases, with 19 bases between. The CDR3 bases are TGTGCCAGCGGGGGGGACCAGACCGAAAGCTACACCTTC. Its translation is CASGGDQTESYTF.

This clonotype was seen repeatedly, ten times or more. The chain carries TRBV2 and TRBJ1-4, with D perhaps matching TRBD1 (5 bases). This CDR3 has 12 amino acids. Looked up from germline, CDR1 is SNHLY and CDR2 is FYNNEI. V lost 6 bases, J lost 8 bases, and 10 bases lay in between. In DNA form, the CDR3 reads TGTGCCAGCAGGGGCAGGGACGAAAAACTGTTTTTT. Encoded protein: CASRGRDEKLFF.

This clonotype has a count of ten or more. This sequence joins TRBV6-1 and TRBJ2-2, with TRBD1 matching 9 bases. This CDR3 is built from 14 residues. The germline gives CDR1 MNHNS, CDR2 SASEGT. V trimming: 3 bases; J trimming: 10 bases; junction bases outside the gene matches: 6. The CDR3 DNA is TGTGCCAGCAGTGAGGGGACAGGGAGACAGGAGCTGTTTTTT. Translating it yields CASSEGTGRQELFF.

This clonotype was recorded once. Just one base apart from a much larger clone, this may be a read error. The chain links TRBV2 to TRBJ2-7; D gene unclear. The germline gives CDR1 SNHLY, CDR2 FYNNEI. The CDR3 has 12 amino acids. Here the CDR3 DNA reads TGTGCCAGCAGCCCCACTCCTTACGGGCAGTACTTC. It yields the protein CASSPTPYGQYF.